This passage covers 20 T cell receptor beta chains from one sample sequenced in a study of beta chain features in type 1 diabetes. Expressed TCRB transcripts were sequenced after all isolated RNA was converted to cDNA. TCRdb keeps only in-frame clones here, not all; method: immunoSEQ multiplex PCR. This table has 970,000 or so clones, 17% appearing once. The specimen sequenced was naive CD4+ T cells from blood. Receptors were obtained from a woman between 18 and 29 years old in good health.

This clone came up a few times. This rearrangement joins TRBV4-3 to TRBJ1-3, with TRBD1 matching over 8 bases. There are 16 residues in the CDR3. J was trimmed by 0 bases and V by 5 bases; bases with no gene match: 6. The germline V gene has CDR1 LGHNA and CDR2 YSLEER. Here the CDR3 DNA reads TGCGCCAGCAGCTATGGACAGGGCGGCTCTGGAAACACCATATATTTT. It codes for CASSYGQGGSGNTIYF.

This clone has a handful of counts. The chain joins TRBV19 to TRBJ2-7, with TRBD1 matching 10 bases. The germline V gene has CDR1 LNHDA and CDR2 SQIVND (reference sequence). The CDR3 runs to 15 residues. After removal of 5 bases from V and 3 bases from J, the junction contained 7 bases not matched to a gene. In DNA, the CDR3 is TGTGCCAGTAGTCCTCGACAGGGGGCTTTCTACGAGCAGTACTTC. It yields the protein CASSPRQGAFYEQYF. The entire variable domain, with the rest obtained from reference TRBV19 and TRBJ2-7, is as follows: DGGITQSPKYLFRKEGQNVTLSCEQNLNHDAMYWYRQDPGQGLRLIYYSQIVNDFQKGDIAEGYSVSREKKESFPLTVTSAQKNPTAFYLCASSPRQGAFYEQYFGPGTRLTVT.

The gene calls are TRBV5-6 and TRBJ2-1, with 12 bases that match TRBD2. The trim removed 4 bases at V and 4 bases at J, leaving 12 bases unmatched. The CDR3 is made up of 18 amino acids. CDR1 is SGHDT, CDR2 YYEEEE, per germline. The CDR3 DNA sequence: TGTGCCAGCAGCCCTTGGACTAGCGGGATTTTAATTTACAATGAGCAGTTCTTC. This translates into CASSPWTSGILIYNEQFF.

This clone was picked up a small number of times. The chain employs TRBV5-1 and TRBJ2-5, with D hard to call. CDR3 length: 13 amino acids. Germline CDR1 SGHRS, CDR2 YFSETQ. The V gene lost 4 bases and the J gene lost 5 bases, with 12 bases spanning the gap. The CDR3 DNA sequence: TGCGCCAGCAGCCCTCTAGGTACCGAGACCCAGTACTTC. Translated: CASSPLGTETQYF.

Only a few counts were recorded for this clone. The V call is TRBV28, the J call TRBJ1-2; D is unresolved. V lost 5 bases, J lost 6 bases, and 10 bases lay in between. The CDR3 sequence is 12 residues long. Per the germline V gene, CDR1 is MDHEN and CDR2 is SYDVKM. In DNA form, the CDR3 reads TGTGCCAGCAGTCGCAGATCGGATGGCTACACCTTC. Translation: CASSRRSDGYTF.

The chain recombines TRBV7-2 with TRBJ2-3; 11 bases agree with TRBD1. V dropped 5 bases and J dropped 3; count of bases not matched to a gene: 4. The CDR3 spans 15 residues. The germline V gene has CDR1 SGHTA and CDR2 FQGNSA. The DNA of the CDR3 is TGTGCCAGCAGCGTCGGACAGGGGGCAACAGATACGCAGTATTTT. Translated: CASSVGQGATDTQYF.

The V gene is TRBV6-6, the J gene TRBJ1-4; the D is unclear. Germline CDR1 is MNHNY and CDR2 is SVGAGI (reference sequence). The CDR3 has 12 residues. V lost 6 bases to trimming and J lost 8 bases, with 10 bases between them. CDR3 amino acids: CASSPRREKLFF. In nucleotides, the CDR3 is TGTGCCAGCAGCCCACGGCGGGAAAAACTGTTTTTT.

The CDR3 DNA follows: TGTGCCAGCAGCTTGTTCGGATTTGGAGATACGCAGTATTTT. Encoded protein: CASSLFGFGDTQYF. The genes are TRBV5-6 and TRBJ2-3; unclear D gene. V was cut by 1 base and J by 5 bases, with 11 bases left in between. This CDR3 has 14 residues. Germline-derived CDR1 and CDR2 are SGHDT and YYEEEE.

CDR3 sequence reads: CASSYMPLYNEQFF. CDR3 DNA sequence: TGTGCCAGCAGTTACATGCCACTCTACAATGAGCAGTTCTTC. The chain is built from TRBV6-6 and TRBJ2-1; no firm D call. Germline lookup yields CDR1 MNHNY and CDR2 SVGAGI (reference sequence). Deletions cut 2 bases from V and 3 bases from J, with 8 bases between. The CDR3 contains 14 residues.

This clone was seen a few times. The CDR3 DNA reads as TGTGCCGCCCAGCCTTCTTCCGCAGCGACTGAAGCTTTCTTT. It encodes CAAQPSSAATEAFF. This chain joins TRBV19 and TRBJ1-1; no reliable D call. Germline lookup yields CDR1 LNHDA and CDR2 SQIVND (reference sequence). Trimming shortened V by 11 bases and J by 5 bases, and 21 bases separated the two germline ends. The CDR3 extends over 14 amino acids.

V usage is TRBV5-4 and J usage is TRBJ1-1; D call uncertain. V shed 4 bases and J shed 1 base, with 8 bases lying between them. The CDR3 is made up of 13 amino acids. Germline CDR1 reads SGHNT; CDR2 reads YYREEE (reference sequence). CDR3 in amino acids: CASSIDGNTEAFF. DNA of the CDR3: TGTGCCAGCAGCATCGACGGGAACACTGAAGCTTTCTTT.

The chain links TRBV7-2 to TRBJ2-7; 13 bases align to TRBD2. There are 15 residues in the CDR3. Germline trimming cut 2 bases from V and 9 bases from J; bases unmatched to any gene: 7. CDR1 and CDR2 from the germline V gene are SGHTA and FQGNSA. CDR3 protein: CASSLNGLAGDAQYF. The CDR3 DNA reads TGTGCCAGCAGCTTAAATGGACTAGCGGGAGATGCGCAGTACTTC.

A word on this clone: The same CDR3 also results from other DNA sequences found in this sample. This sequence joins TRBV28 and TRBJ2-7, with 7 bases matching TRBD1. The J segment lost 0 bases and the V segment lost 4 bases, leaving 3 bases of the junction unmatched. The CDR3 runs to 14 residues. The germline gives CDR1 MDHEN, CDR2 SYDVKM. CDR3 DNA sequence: TGTGCCAGCAGTTCGGACAGGAGCTCCTACGAGCAGTACTTC. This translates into CASSSDRSSYEQYF. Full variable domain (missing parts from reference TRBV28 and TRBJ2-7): DVKVTQSSRYLVKRTGEKVFLECVQDMDHENMFWYRQDPGLGLRLIYFSYDVKMKEKGDIPEGYSVSREKKERFSLILESASTNQTSMYLCASSSDRSSYEQYFGPGTRLTVT.

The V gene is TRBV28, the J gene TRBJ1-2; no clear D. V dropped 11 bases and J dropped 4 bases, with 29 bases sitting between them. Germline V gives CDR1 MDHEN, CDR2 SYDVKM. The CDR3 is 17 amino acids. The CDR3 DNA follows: TGTGCCGGCGCCCCAGGTCGGGCTGGGATGCAAGGCTATGGCTACACCTTC. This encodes CAGAPGRAGMQGYGYTF.

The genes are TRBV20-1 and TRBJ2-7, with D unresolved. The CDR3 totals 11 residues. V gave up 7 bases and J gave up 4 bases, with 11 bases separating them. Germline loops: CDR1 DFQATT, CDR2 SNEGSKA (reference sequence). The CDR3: CSVDRRYEQYF. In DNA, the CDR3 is TGCAGTGTGGATCGCAGGTACGAGCAGTACTTC.

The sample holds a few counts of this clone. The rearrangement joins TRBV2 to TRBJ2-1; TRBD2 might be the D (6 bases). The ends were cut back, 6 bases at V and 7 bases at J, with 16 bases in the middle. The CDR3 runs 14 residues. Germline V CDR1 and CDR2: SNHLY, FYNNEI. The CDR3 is CASSVSGVENEQFF. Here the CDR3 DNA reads TGTGCCAGCAGCGTATCGGGAGTCGAAAATGAGCAGTTCTTC.

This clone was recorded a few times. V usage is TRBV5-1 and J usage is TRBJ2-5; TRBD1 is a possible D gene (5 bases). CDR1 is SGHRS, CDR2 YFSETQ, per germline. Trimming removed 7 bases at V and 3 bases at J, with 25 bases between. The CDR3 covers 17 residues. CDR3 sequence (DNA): TGCGCCAGCCGCAGGGCAAGGGATACCCAAAAAGAAGAGACCCAGTACTTC. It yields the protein CASRRARDTQKEETQYF.

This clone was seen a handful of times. In nucleotides, the CDR3 is TGTGCCAGCCAGCGAAGCGGGAGTCTCGGTGAGCAGTTCTTC. Its protein product is CASQRSGSLGEQFF. This chain joins TRBV7-3 and TRBJ2-1; 8 bases agree with TRBD2. The junction had 12 bases not matched to a gene; V was cut back by 8 bases and J by 9 bases. The CDR3 extends over 14 amino acids. Germline V gene sequence: CDR1 SGHTA, CDR2 FQGTGA.

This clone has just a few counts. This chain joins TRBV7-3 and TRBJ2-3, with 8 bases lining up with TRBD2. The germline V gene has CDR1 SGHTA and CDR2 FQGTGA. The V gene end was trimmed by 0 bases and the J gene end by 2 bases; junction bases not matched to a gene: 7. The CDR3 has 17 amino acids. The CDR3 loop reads CASSLTPAGAYTDTQYF. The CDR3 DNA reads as TGTGCCAGCAGCTTAACGCCAGCGGGGGCTTACACAGATACGCAGTATTTT.

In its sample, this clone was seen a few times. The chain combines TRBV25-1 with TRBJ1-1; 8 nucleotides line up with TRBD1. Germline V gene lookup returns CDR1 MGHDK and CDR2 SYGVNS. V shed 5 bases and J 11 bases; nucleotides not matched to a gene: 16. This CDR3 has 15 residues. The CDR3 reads CASSWTGQAAGGAFF. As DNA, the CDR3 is TGTGCCAGCAGTTGGACGGGACAGGCCGCGGGAGGGGCTTTCTTT. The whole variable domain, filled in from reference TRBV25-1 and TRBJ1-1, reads EADIYQTPRYLVIGTGKKITLECSQTMGHDKMYWYQQDPGMELHLIHYSYGVNSTEKGDLSSESTVSRIRTEHFPLTLESARPSHTSQYLCASSWTGQAAGGAFFGQGTRLTVV.